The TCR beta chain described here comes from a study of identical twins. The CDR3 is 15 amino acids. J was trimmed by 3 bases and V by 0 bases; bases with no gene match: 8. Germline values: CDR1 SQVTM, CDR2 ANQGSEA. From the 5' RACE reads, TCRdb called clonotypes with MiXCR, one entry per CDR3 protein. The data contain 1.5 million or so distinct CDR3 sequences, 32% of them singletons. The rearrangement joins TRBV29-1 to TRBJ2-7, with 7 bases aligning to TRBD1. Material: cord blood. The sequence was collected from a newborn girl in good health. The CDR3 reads CSVEDLTGNYYEQYF. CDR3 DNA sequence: TGCAGCGTTGAAGATCTGACAGGGAATTACTACGAGCAGTACTTC.